A selection of T cell receptor beta chains follows, all from one sample in a study of T-cell reconstitution after alpha-beta-depleted transplantation in children. TCRdb passed the PCR reads through MiXCR, listing each CDR3 protein once. The data hold around 80,000 distinct CDR3 sequences, with over 15% observed a single time. The sequences come from PBMCs, mostly from graft donor cells, collected 360 days after TCRalphabeta/CD19-depleted stem cell transplant. The source is a male patient between 2 and 15 years old who had a stem cell transplant for acute lymphoblastic leukemia, so the T cells may come from the graft donor. Each CDR3 is given with its conserved first and last residue. The D gene is left open where the match is weak. Size values are once, few and many counts, or a class for expanded clones, and some rows have none.

CDR3aa,CDR3nt,v_gene,abundance,j_gene,d_gene
CASSFGLRVGEKLFF,TGTGCCAGCAGTTTTGGTCTTCGGGTTGGTGAAAAACTGTTTTTT,TRBV12-3/TRBV12-4,many,TRBJ1-4,NA
CASSERAGRSDTQYF,TGTGCCAGCAGCGAAAGGGCAGGGAGGTCAGATACGCAGTATTTT,TRBV9,few,TRBJ2-3,NA
CASSFRQNEQFF,TGCGCCAGCAGCTTCAGGCAGAATGAGCAGTTCTTC,TRBV5-1,NA,TRBJ2-1,NA
CASRPRDRGRNGELFF,TGCGCCAGCAGGCCCCGGGACAGGGGGCGGAACGGGGAGCTGTTTTTT,TRBV10-2,NA,TRBJ2-2,TRBD1
CASSYLSGNTGELFF,TGTGCCAGCAGTTATCTATCCGGGAACACCGGGGAGCTGTTTTTT,TRBV6-5,NA,TRBJ2-2,NA
CSVGGFTDTQYF,TGCAGCGTGGGGGGGTTTACAGATACGCAGTATTTT,TRBV29-1,NA,TRBJ2-3,TRBD2
CASSSRGTEAFF,TGTGCCAGCAGCTCCAGGGGGACTGAAGCTTTCTTT,TRBV11-3,NA,TRBJ1-1,TRBD1
CASSWRGLAAYEQYF,TGTGCCAGCAGCTGGAGGGGACTAGCGGCCTACGAGCAGTACTTC,TRBV5-6,NA,TRBJ2-7,TRBD2
CASSNGTGDPEWFF,TGTGCCAGCAGCAACGGGACAGGCGATCCAGAATGGTTCTTC,TRBV21-1,NA,TRBJ2-1,NA
CASSADTRETQYF,TGTGCCAGCAGCGCGGACACTCGTGAGACCCAGTACTTC,TRBV7-6,NA,TRBJ2-5,NA
CASSQDLAGLPRKAFF,TGCGCCAGCAGCCAAGATTTGGCAGGCCTTCCTCGGAAGGCTTTCTTT,TRBV4-1,once,TRBJ1-1,NA
CASSYSGRADEQYF,TGTGCCAGCAGTTATAGCGGGAGGGCTGACGAGCAGTACTTC,TRBV12-3/TRBV12-4,few,TRBJ2-7,TRBD2
CASSLGVQRTYPKQFF,TGTGCCAGCAGCTTAGGTGTGCAGCGGACCTATCCGAAGCAGTTCTTC,TRBV7-9,few,TRBJ2-1,NA
CASSPGLAGGSEQFF,TGTGCCAGCAGCCCCGGACTAGCGGGAGGGAGTGAGCAGTTCTTC,TRBV11-3,NA,TRBJ2-1,TRBD2
CASSTGWGANVLTF,TGTGCCAGCAGTACAGGGTGGGGGGCCAACGTCCTGACTTTC,TRBV2,NA,TRBJ2-6,NA
CASSPGITEAFF,TGTGCCAGCAGTCCGGGGATCACTGAAGCTTTCTTT,TRBV6-5,few,TRBJ1-1,NA
CASSLAAGYNEQFF,TGTGCCAGCAGCTTAGCAGCGGGATACAATGAGCAGTTCTTC,TRBV11-1,few,TRBJ2-1,TRBD2
CASSLALAGGADTQYF,TGTGCCAGCAGCTTAGCACTAGCGGGAGGGGCAGATACGCAGTATTTT,TRBV7-2,NA,TRBJ2-3,TRBD2
CSVGTLAGKVEQYF,TGCAGCGTGGGAACACTAGCGGGAAAAGTCGAGCAGTACTTC,TRBV29-1,few,TRBJ2-7,TRBD2
CASSTYYNEQFF,TGTGCCAGCAGCACGTATTACAATGAGCAGTTCTTC,TRBV7-2,NA,TRBJ2-1,NA
CASSLSIGGQNYGYTF,TGTGCCAGCAGCTTAAGTATTGGGGGACAGAACTATGGCTACACCTTC,TRBV7-9,many,TRBJ1-2,TRBD1
CASSLGGLAGVTHNEQFF,TGTGCCAGCAGCTTAGGGGGACTAGCGGGAGTGACCCACAATGAGCAGTTCTTC,TRBV11-1,NA,TRBJ2-1,TRBD2
CASSLGRTGNTQYF,TGTGCCAGCAGCTTAGGGCGGACGGGGAATACGCAGTATTTT,TRBV7-8,few,TRBJ2-3,NA
CASSSPRDRVTIGTQYF,TGTGCCAGCAGCTCCCCACGGGACAGGGTGACTATTGGGACCCAGTACTTC,TRBV11-2,many,TRBJ2-5,TRBD1
CSASRSLARRKAETQYF,TGCAGTGCTAGTCGCTCTTTAGCGAGGAGGAAGGCGGAGACCCAGTACTTC,TRBV20-1,NA,TRBJ2-5,NA
CASSSPFAPWGSTDTQYF,TGTGCCAGCAGCTCCCCCTTTGCCCCGTGGGGAAGCACAGATACGCAGTATTTT,TRBV11-2,NA,TRBJ2-3,NA
CATSRGLGTSYEQYF,TGTGCCACCAGCAGAGGGCTGGGCACCTCCTACGAGCAGTACTTC,TRBV15,many,TRBJ2-7,NA
CASSLLRAGETGELFF,TGCGCCAGCAGCTTGCTCCGAGCGGGAGAAACCGGGGAGCTGTTTTTT,TRBV5-1,many,TRBJ2-2,TRBD2
CASSYSTGRETQYF,TGTGCCAGCAGTTACAGTACAGGGCGGGAGACCCAGTACTTC,TRBV6-5,few,TRBJ2-5,NA
CASSLDMTVATYEQYF,TGTGCCAGCAGCTTAGACATGACAGTTGCTACCTACGAGCAGTACTTC,TRBV7-8,few,TRBJ2-7,NA
CASSPGLAGRLAQYF,TGTGCCAGCAGCCCCGGACTAGCGGGACGCCTCGCGCAGTATTTT,TRBV12-3/TRBV12-4,few,TRBJ2-3,TRBD2
CASRPYSGTSYEQYF,TGCGCCAGCAGACCATATAGCGGGACTTCCTACGAGCAGTACTTC,TRBV4-1,few,TRBJ2-7,TRBD2
CASSQRAQETQYF,TGTGCCAGCAGCCAAAGAGCACAAGAGACCCAGTACTTC,TRBV3-1,NA,TRBJ2-5,NA
CSARGMQGQGYQETQYF,TGCAGTGCTAGAGGGATGCAGGGACAGGGGTACCAAGAGACCCAGTACTTC,TRBV20-1,many,TRBJ2-5,TRBD1
CASSQDFGGHNEQFF,TGTGCCAGCAGCCAAGATTTTGGGGGGCACAATGAGCAGTTCTTC,TRBV3-1,few,TRBJ2-1,NA